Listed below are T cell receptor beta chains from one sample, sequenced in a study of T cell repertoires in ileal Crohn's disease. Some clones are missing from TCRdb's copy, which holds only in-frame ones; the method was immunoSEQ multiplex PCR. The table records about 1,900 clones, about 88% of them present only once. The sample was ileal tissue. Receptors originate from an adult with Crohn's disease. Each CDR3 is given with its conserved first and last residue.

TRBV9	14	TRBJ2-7	CASSVQDPSYEQYF
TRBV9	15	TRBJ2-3	CASSAGQGAADTQYF
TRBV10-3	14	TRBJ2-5	CAISDGTRIETQYF
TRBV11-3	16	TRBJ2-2	CASSPRGLGGTGELFF
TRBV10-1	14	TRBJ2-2	CASRDPGGTGELFF
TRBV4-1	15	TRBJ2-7	CASSQAANGRGEQYF
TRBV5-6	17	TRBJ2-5	CASSFSLGAGAVETQYF
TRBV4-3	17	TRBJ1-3	CASSQGSTAISGNTIYF
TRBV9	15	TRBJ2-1	CASSPRALWIDEQFF
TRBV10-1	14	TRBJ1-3	CASSATSSGNTIYF
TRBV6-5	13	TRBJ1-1	CASRDGGNTEAFF
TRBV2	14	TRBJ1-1	CASSRTGGNTEAFF
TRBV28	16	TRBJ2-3	CASSLYQDSDTDTQYF
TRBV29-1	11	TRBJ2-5	CSVEEQGTQYF
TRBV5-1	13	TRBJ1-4	CASHRDLGEKLFF
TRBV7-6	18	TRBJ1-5	CASSLEIGGGLGNQPQHF
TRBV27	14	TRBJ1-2	CASSLGTENYGYTF
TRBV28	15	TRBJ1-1	CASSLGGQLNTEAFF
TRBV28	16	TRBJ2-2	CASSLTRTGKSGELFF
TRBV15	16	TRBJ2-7	CATSRVRGTGGYEQYF
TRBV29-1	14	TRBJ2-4	CSVRNVGTGNIQYF
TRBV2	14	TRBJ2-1	CASSLLRTDNEQFF
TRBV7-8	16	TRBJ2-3	CASSFPGQTTADTQYF
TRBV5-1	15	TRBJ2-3	CASTGYPASTDTQYF
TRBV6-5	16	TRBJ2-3	CASSYSFQGRTDTQYF
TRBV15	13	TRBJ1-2	CATSVRQLYGYTF
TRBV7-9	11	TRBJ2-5	CASSRGETQYF
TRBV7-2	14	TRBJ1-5	CASSWGDGNQPQHF
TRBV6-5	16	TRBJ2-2	CASSLSGTGDTGELFF
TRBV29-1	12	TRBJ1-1	CSVAGGNTEAFF
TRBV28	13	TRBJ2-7	CASQRLAAYEQYF
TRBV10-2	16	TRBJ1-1	CASSERRDWGRGEAFF
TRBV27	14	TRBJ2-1	CASSLSVAYNEQFF
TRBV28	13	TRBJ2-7	CASSDGMGYEQYF
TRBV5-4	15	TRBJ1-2	CASSLEGWGNYGYTF
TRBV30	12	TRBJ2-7	CAWSVGGYEQYF
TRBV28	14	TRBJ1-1	CASSRAGLNTEAFF
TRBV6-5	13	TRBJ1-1	CASRVTGNTEAFF
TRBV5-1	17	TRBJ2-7	CASSLAGRDRGFYEQYF
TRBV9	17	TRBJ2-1	CASSVVGIDRLRVEQFF
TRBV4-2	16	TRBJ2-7	CASSPTSGRSSYEQYF
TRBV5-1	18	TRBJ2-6	CASSLVGQGSSGANVLTF
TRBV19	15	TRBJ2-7	CASSGSRAGDYEQYF
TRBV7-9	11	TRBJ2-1	CASSPMTEQFF
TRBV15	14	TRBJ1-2	CATSSGLQNYGYTF
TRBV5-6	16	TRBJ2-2	CASSLESGSITGELFF